The present TCR beta chain was sequenced within a study of CD8 T cells in Susac syndrome (dated by TCRdb to between 2018 and 2021). As for the study more broadly: Repertoire sequencing was used to test whether CD8+ T cell activation and differentiation in Susac syndrome was antigen driven.

RNA was extracted with the RNeasy kit and roughly 0.5 to 1 ug was reverse transcribed using random hexamers. TCR beta CDR3 regions were amplified with the immunoSEQ multiplex PCR assay covering 54 Vbeta and 13 Jbeta segments. To correct PCR amplification bias, a synthetic template baseline was used for both primer optimization and computational correction. Processing in the source paper ran as follows. Only productive sequences were kept, with reads annotated to V, D and J genes according to IMGT and analyzed in immunoSEQ Analyzer. Clonality was computed as one minus Shannon entropy normalized by log2 of the number of productive unique sequences. For each patient and control, public and private clones were evaluated within the 100 most prevalent clones. Susac-specific clones were defined as absent from healthy and MS cohorts, about 1,100 published viral clones and other ImmuneACCESS disease sequences. TCRdb trimmed the raw reads at Q25, called clones with MiXCR and kept productive beta chains. Here each entry gathers all rows of one CDR3 protein and keeps the most common genes and DNA. V and J calls and clone size were set by TCRdb, not the authors. A total of around 71,000 distinct CDR3 sequences appear in this sample, roughly 95% of them only once. Around 0.11% of the sample goes to the ten largest clones.

Peripheral blood CD8+ and CD4+ T cells from healthy donors, Susac syndrome patients and multiple sclerosis patients were profiled by high-throughput TCR beta sequencing. Treatment-naive patients with stable or active relapsing-remitting disease fulfilling revised McDonald criteria were used as multiple sclerosis controls. Bulk CD8+ and CD4+ T cells were purified by magnetic negative isolation, while CD8+ TEMRA cells were enriched using FACS. Blood was drawn into EDTA tubes, processed within 24 hours, and PBMCs were isolated by density gradient centrifugation. PBMCs intended for TCR sequencing were cryopreserved in liquid nitrogen and thawed later in a water bath at 37 degrees C. The sorted or isolated CD4+, CD8+ and CD8+ TEMRA cells reached a purity of at least 90%. V was cut back by 0 bases and J by 2 bases, leaving a gap of 5 bases between them. Taken from the germline V gene (reference sequence), the CDR1 and CDR2 loops are LGHDT and YNNKEL. From the cysteine through the phenylalanine, the CDR3 covers 13 amino acids. The kept DNA is CDR3 alone, 39 bases in frame from the first base.

The study at large found these results: The number of individuals in the TCR sequencing and HLA analysis was recognized as being relatively small.

This clonotype was counted only a few times. The target of this receptor is not known. No base quality information exists; no much larger clone differs at one position. This sequence originates from a human donor with multiple sclerosis. Sequencing was carried out using CD4+ T cells from PBMCs. The chain is made from TRBV3-1 and TRBJ2-7; the D gene is unclear. The CDR3 reads CASSQDRAYEQYF. At the DNA level, the sequence is TGTGCCAGCAGCCAAGATCGTGCCTACGAGCAGTACTTC.